This TCR beta chain emerged from a study of long-term antiretroviral therapy in people with HIV. Germline V gene sequence: CDR1 SQVTM, CDR2 ANQGSEA. The CDR3 contains 14 residues. The ends were cut back, 8 bases at V and 0 bases at J, with 14 bases in the middle. Study-level results: Information on adherence to ART, viral resistance or therapy changes was unavailable. Despite increasing after ART, diversity remained lower than that of transplant donor controls.

As for this clone: Its antigen is as yet unknown.

A v3.0 immunoSEQ assay was performed at survey level. Clones were read by immunoSEQ multiplex PCR, and TCRdb kept only the in-frame ones, dropping some. Counted here are 35,000 to 55,000 clones, about 95% occurring once; the ten biggest clones make up about 2.6%. V is TRBV29-1 and J is TRBJ2-1; D is unresolved. The material sequenced was unsorted PBMCs, taken 3.7 years after starting antiretroviral therapy. The TCR was taken from a woman aged 45-65 years with HIV. The CDR3 loop reads CSSGPPSSYNEQFF. CDR3 DNA sequence: TGCAGCTCTGGACCGCCGAGCTCCTACAATGAGCAGTTCTTC.